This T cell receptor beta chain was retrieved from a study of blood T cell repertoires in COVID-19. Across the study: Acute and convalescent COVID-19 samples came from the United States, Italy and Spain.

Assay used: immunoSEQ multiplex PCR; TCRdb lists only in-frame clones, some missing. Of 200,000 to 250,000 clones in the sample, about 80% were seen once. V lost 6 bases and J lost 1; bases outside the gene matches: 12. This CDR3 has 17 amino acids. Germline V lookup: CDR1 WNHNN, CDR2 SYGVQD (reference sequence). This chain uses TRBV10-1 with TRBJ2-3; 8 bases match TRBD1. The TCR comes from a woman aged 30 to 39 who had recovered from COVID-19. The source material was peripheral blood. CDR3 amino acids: CASSETPGQAGTDTQYF. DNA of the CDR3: TGCGCCAGCAGCGAAACTCCGGGACAGGCGGGCACAGATACGCAGTATTTT.